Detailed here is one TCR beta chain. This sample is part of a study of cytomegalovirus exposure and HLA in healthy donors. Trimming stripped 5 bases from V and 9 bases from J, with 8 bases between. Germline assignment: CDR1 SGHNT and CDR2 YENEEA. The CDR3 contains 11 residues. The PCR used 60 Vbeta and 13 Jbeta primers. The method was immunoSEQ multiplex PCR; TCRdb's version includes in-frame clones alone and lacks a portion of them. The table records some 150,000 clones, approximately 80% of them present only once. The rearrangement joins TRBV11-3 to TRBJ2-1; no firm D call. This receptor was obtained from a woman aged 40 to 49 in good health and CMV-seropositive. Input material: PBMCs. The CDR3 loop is CASSQVIEQFF. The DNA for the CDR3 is TGTGCCAGCAGCCAGGTTATTGAGCAGTTCTTC.